This is a list of T cell receptor beta chains from one sample in a study of blood T cell repertoires in COVID-19. Sequenced by immunoSEQ multiplex PCR; TCRdb stores in-frame clones only, minus some. In the table there are about 74,000 clones, just over 85% of which are singletons. Material: peripheral blood. The source is a woman over 75 with active or convalescent COVID-19. Each CDR3 is given with its conserved first and last residue. Clone size, where shown, is once, few, many, or a class for clones that have expanded.

clone_size,j_call,v_call,cdr3_length,cdr3_aa
few,TRBJ1-5,TRBV27,15,CASSFNRQNNQPQHF
.,TRBJ2-7,TRBV13,15,CASSFRGRTPHEQYF
.,TRBJ1-5,TRBV29-1,12,CSVGGQDQPQHF
.,TRBJ1-2,TRBV7-9,17,CASSWPWTGATNYGYTF
few,TRBJ2-3,TRBV30,18,CAWSGPGSGGRTTDTQYF
few,TRBJ1-6,TRBV11-2,15,CASRSHAGGVSPLHF
.,TRBJ1-1,TRBV14,16,CASSQDQGTANTEAFF
.,TRBJ2-3,TRBV14,16,CASSAATGLSTDTQYF
once,TRBJ1-2,TRBV2,15,CASRAPGQGDYGYTF
.,TRBJ1-1,TRBV18,14,CASSVGQGNTEAFF
.,TRBJ1-1,TRBV27,14,CASSPNLVRPEAFF
.,TRBJ1-5,TRBV3-1/TRBV3-2,15,CASSQGLGERQPQHF
few,TRBJ2-7,TRBV3-1/TRBV3-2,16,CASSRTGTRGSYEQYF
few,TRBJ2-2,TRBV7-2,16,CASSLGLGGNTGELFF
.,TRBJ2-2,TRBV11-1,15,CASSPKLADTGELFF
.,TRBJ2-5,TRBV4-2,19,CASSHPEGGLAGVRETQYF
.,TRBJ1-5,TRBV2,14,CASSDGLSNQPQHF
.,TRBJ2-1,TRBV7-3,13,CASSFARYNEQFF
.,TRBJ1-4,TRBV3-1/TRBV3-2,12,CASGQINEKLFF
.,TRBJ1-6,TRBV27,14,CASARQGGNSPLHF
.,TRBJ1-1,TRBV10-3,14,CAISETGRNTEAFF
.,TRBJ2-7,TRBV4-1,17,CASSQEPPGQFYYEQYF
.,TRBJ1-1,TRBV27,16,CASSLSLWQGNTEAFF
.,TRBJ1-2,TRBV5-4,15,CASSLETAKLFGYTF
.,TRBJ2-7,TRBV12-3/TRBV12-4,12,CASSSRGYEQYF
.,TRBJ1-1,TRBV19,17,CASSGPGTGIFNTEAFF
.,TRBJ1-5,TRBV6-1,15,CASSEGSVDNQPQHF
.,TRBJ2-2,TRBV7-2,15,CASSLGLAGVGELFF
.,TRBJ1-2,TRBV18,14,CASSLGTGNYGYTF
.,TRBJ2-7,TRBV6-2/TRBV6-3,16,CASSYSRTGGAGEQYF
.,TRBJ1-6,TRBV9,16,CASSVGTGYYNSPLHF
.,.,TRBV2,16,CASRDRLLGGNQPQYF
.,TRBJ2-1,TRBV6-5,12,CASRTAGTGEFF
.,TRBJ1-2,TRBV6-1,16,CASSEALGTGGYGYTF
.,TRBJ1-5,TRBV6-5,14,CASSYGRENQPQHF
.,TRBJ2-3,TRBV25-1,15,CASSRLAGGPDTQYF
.,TRBJ1-1,TRBV6-5,16,CASSSSDRGENTEAFF
.,TRBJ1-1,TRBV5-1,14,CASSLDSQNTEAFF
.,TRBJ1-5,TRBV12-2,12,CASEGERTAQHF
.,TRBJ1-4,TRBV15,13,CATSRRGNEKLFF
.,TRBJ1-6,TRBV12-3/TRBV12-4,13,CASRGRDYSPLHF
.,TRBJ2-5,TRBV6-5,15,CASSYSKQGRETQYF
.,TRBJ1-1,TRBV4-3,14,CASSQEGLDTEAFF
.,TRBJ1-1,TRBV5-5,19,CASGAFSTGARWGKTEAFF
.,TRBJ1-5,TRBV2,14,CASNGQGNNQPQHF
.,TRBJ2-5,TRBV6-2/TRBV6-3,18,CASSFPDRGQGLAETQYF
.,TRBJ2-3,TRBV7-7,16,CASSPTSGGPGDTQYF
.,TRBJ1-1,TRBV7-3,14,CASSQGRLNTEAFF
.,TRBJ2-7,TRBV29-1,15,CSVDRSWAGKYEQYF
.,TRBJ1-6,TRBV4-1,17,CASSSRRDREGNSPLHF
.,TRBJ2-3,TRBV3-1/TRBV3-2,19,CASSRPTSGGLVSTDTQYF
.,TRBJ1-1,TRBV5-1,15,CASSSLGQGGTEAFF
.,TRBJ2-7,TRBV4-3,16,CASSRGLGLGTYEQYF
.,TRBJ2-5,TRBV7-2,13,CASSLAPLETQYF
.,TRBJ2-3,TRBV7-3,17,CASSPITSLSSTDTQYF
.,TRBJ2-3,TRBV15,13,CATSTGRTDTQYF